The sequence of this T cell receptor beta chain was determined in a study of T cell responses to AZD1222 COVID-19 vaccine. The study's findings and limits: Breadth and depth of Spike-specific TCRs rose after two AZD1222 doses. AZD1222 recipients seropositive at baseline numbered only 5 to 7.

A word on this clone: Its antigen is currently unknown.

TCRdb's table, derived via immunoSEQ multiplex PCR, lists solely in-frame clones and lacks some. The sample has 120,000 to 150,000 clones, under 95% seen once. V was trimmed by 0 bases and J by 1 base, leaving 9 bases between them. CDR1 MNHEY and CDR2 SVGAGI come from the germline V gene. The length of the CDR3 is 15 residues. V and J are TRBV6-5 and TRBJ1-1, with a tentative D call TRBD1 (5 bases). This sequence was found in an adult in good health. The specimen was peripheral blood, collected on day 0 of AZD1222 vaccination. The CDR3 DNA is TGTGCCAGCAGTTACTCAGATCAGGGGAACACTGAAGCTTTCTTT. Translated, it gives CASSYSDQGNTEAFF.